Below are 20 T cell receptor beta chains sequenced from a single sample in a study of OX40 agonist ivuxolimab in advanced cancers. Clones were read by immunoSEQ multiplex PCR, and TCRdb kept only the in-frame ones, dropping some. The sample records more than 45,000 clones, around nine tenths being singletons. The specimen comprised CD4+ or CD8+ T cells sorted from blood, sampled in a trial of the OX40 agonist ivuxolimab. Receptor source: an adult with an advanced solid tumor such as melanoma, head and neck, liver or kidney cancer.

The rearrangement links TRBV2 to TRBJ2-3; tentative D call: TRBD1 (10 bases). This CDR3 has 20 amino acids. Germline V gene sequence: CDR1 SNHLY, CDR2 FYNNEI. Deletions cut 5 bases from V and 0 bases from J, with 27 bases between. This CDR3 is CASSPDRGQVAGASTDTQYF. CDR3 DNA: TGTGCCAGCAGTCCAGACAGGGGGCAGGTAGCGGGAGCTAGCACAGATACGCAGTATTTT.

V usage is TRBV6-1 and J usage is TRBJ2-7; TRBD2 aligns across 8 bases. The ends lost 4 bases at V and 0 bases at J; junction bases unmatched: 2. From germline, CDR1 is MNHNS and CDR2 SASEGT. The CDR3 loop spans 14 amino acids. As DNA, the CDR3 is TGTGCCAGCAGTGTCACTAGCGGCTCCTACGAGCAGTACTTC. Translating it yields CASSVTSGSYEQYF.

The chain couples TRBV9 to TRBJ2-3; 9 positions match TRBD1. The CDR3 has 17 residues. CDR1 is SGDLS, CDR2 YYNGEE, per germline. Losses at the gene ends were 3 bases for V and 1 base for J; bases not matched to a gene: 9. Here the CDR3 DNA reads TGTGCCAGCAGCGAGACCCCGGGACAGGGCGGCACAGATACGCAGTATTTT. Its protein is CASSETPGQGGTDTQYF.

The chain employs TRBV5-8 and TRBJ2-3, with 7 bases that match TRBD1. Germline V gene lookup returns CDR1 SGHTS and CDR2 YDEGEE. The CDR3 contains 16 residues. Germline trimming cut 4 bases from V and 3 bases from J; bases unmatched to any gene: 11. The CDR3 DNA reads TGTGCCAGCAGCCTGGGGACAGACCGCCTGACAGATACGCAGTATTTT. Protein product: CASSLGTDRLTDTQYF.

This clone showed up just once. The genes are TRBV2 and TRBJ2-5; D not certain. Germline CDR1 and CDR2: SNHLY and FYNNEI. The CDR3 consists of 16 residues. V gave up 6 bases and J gave up 4 bases, with 21 bases separating them. The CDR3 coding sequence is TGTGCCAGCAGCCGAAGTGGGATGGCAGCGACAGAGACCCAGTACTTC. Encoded protein: CASSRSGMAATETQYF.

V usage is TRBV30 and J usage is TRBJ1-2, with a weak D call TRBD1 (6 bases). CDR3 size: 13 residues. CDR1 and CDR2 (germline): GTSNPN, SVGIG (reference sequence). V was pared by 3 bases and J by 8 bases, with 16 bases between. CDR3 loop: CAWSHDRREGYTF. The CDR3 nucleotides read TGTGCCTGGAGCCACGACAGGAGAGAGGGCTACACCTTC. The full variable domain, in which reference TRBV30 and TRBJ1-2 provide the parts outside the CDR3, is SQTIHQWPATLVQPVGSPLSLECTVEGTSNPNLYWYRQAAGRGLQLLFYSVGIGQISSEVPQNLSASRPQDRQFILSSKKLLLSDSGFYLCAWSHDRREGYTFGSGTRLTVV.

V usage is TRBV7-9 and J usage is TRBJ1-3; tentatively, D is TRBD1 (6 bases). V was clipped by 3 bases and J by 0 bases, with 12 bases between them. The CDR3 covers 16 residues. Germline CDR1 reads SEHNR; CDR2 reads FQNEAQ (reference sequence). DNA of the CDR3: TGTGCCAGCAGCTTTGAGTGGGGGGCCTCTGGAAACACCATATATTTT. Its translation: CASSFEWGASGNTIYF.

The V gene is TRBV25-1, the J gene TRBJ2-1; D ambiguous. Germline V gives CDR1 MGHDK, CDR2 SYGVNS. CDR3 length equals 15 residues. Trimming removed 5 bases at V and 8 bases at J, with 19 bases between. This CDR3 is CASSKALGTSDEQFF. The CDR3 region has the DNA TGTGCCAGCAGTAAGGCTCTGGGTACAAGCGATGAGCAGTTCTTC.

This clone was recorded only once. The rearrangement links TRBV27 to TRBJ2-7, with D uncertain. Between the trimmed V and J ends, which lost 2 bases and 1 base, there was a span of 6 bases. The germline V gene has CDR1 MNHEY and CDR2 SMNVEV (reference sequence). The length of the CDR3 is 13 residues. CDR3 coding DNA: TGTGCCAGCAGTTTAGGGTATTCCTACGAGCAGTACTTC. It codes for CASSLGYSYEQYF.

This chain joins TRBV19 and TRBJ1-5; no firm D call. This CDR3 has 12 residues. With 6 bases removed from V and 4 bases from J, the gap between germline ends came to 7 bases. CDR1 is LNHDA and CDR2 is SQIVND in the germline V gene (reference sequence). CDR3 sequence (DNA): TGTGCCAGTAGAGGCGGAAATCAGCCCCAGCATTTT. Translation gives CASRGGNQPQHF. Using reference TRBV19 and TRBJ1-5 for the parts outside the CDR3, the full variable domain is DGGITQSPKYLFRKEGQNVTLSCEQNLNHDAMYWYRQDPGQGLRLIYYSQIVNDFQKGDIAEGYSVSREKKESFPLTVTSAQKNPTAFYLCASRGGNQPQHFGDGTRLSIL.

The chain couples TRBV5-1 to TRBJ2-1; D ambiguous. The CDR3 has 13 amino acids. Germline CDR1 reads SGHRS; CDR2 reads YFSETQ. V was trimmed by 4 bases and J by 0 bases, leaving 5 bases between them. CDR3: CASSESSYNEQFF. The CDR3 nucleotides read TGCGCCAGCAGCGAGAGCTCCTACAATGAGCAGTTCTTC.

This clone has just one count. The V gene is TRBV9, the J gene TRBJ2-3; 7 bases map to TRBD2. Germline lookup yields CDR1 SGDLS and CDR2 YYNGEE. The ends lost 1 base at V and 0 bases at J; junction bases unmatched: 5. The CDR3 runs to 16 residues. Here the CDR3 DNA reads TGTGCCAGCAGCGTATTAGCGGGCCCTAGCACAGATACGCAGTATTTT. This gives the protein CASSVLAGPSTDTQYF.

This clone came up once. The chain couples TRBV28 to TRBJ2-3; D call uncertain. Germline CDR1 is MDHEN and CDR2 is SYDVKM. This CDR3 region has 15 residues. The V gene lost 0 bases and the J gene lost 3 bases, with 10 bases spanning the gap. The CDR3 region has the DNA TGTGCCAGCAGTTTATGGGGCAGTGCGACAGATACGCAGTATTTT. This gives the protein CASSLWGSATDTQYF.

The chain links TRBV28 to TRBJ2-3; D call uncertain. The CDR3 runs 16 residues. Germline V gives CDR1 MDHEN, CDR2 SYDVKM. The V gene lost 10 bases and the J gene lost 0 bases, with 20 bases spanning the gap. The CDR3 DNA is TGTGCCACTATCAAGGCCCAACCCTTAAGCACAGATACGCAGTATTTT. Translation gives CATIKAQPLSTDTQYF.

This clone was recorded only once. The J gene is TRBJ1-1, the V gene TRBV4-2, with TRBD1 matching 7 bases. V gave up 1 base and J gave up 3 bases; unmatched junction bases: 17. The CDR3 is 19 residues long. Germline V gives CDR1 LGHNA, CDR2 YNFKEQ. Here the CDR3 DNA reads TGTGCCAGCAGCCAAGTGGCTCTATCGGGGAGGGGGCGCCACACTGAAGCTTTCTTT. The encoded protein is CASSQVALSGRGRHTEAFF.

The chain employs TRBV29-1 and TRBJ1-1; 11 bases map to TRBD1. The CDR3 extends over 14 amino acids. The V and J ends lost 7 bases and 1 base, in that order; junction bases with no gene match: 5. Germline V lookup: CDR1 SQVTM, CDR2 ANQGSEA. The CDR3 loop is CSADRGQANTEAFF. CDR3 bases: TGCAGCGCGGACAGGGGGCAGGCGAACACTGAAGCTTTCTTT. The whole variable domain, filled in from reference TRBV29-1 and TRBJ1-1, reads SAVISQKPSRDICQRGTSLTIQCQVDSQVTMMFWYRQQPGQSLTLIATANQGSEATYESGFVIDKFPISRPNLTFSTLTVSNMSPEDSSIYLCSADRGQANTEAFFGQGTRLTVV.

The chain employs TRBV6-1 and TRBJ2-5; D is unclear. Per germline, CDR1 MNHNS and CDR2 SASEGT. Deletions cut 6 bases from V and 1 base from J, with 12 bases between. This CDR3 has 14 amino acids. The CDR3 sequence is CASRPVLVQETQYF. In DNA form, the CDR3 reads TGTGCCAGCAGGCCCGTTTTGGTCCAAGAGACCCAGTACTTC.

This clone was detected only a few times. This chain joins TRBV28 and TRBJ1-3; 7 positions agree with TRBD1. Unmatched junction bases numbered 9, after V lost 8 bases and J lost 8 bases. Looked up from germline, CDR1 is MDHEN and CDR2 is SYDVKM. The CDR3 is made up of 13 amino acids. The CDR3: CASRTGQAYTIYF. Written as DNA, the CDR3 is TGTGCCAGCCGGACAGGACAAGCTTACACCATATATTTT.

V usage is TRBV2 and J usage is TRBJ1-2, with D tentatively TRBD1 (6 bases). Trimming cost V 6 bases and J 4 bases, with 9 bases left between them. Germline lookup yields CDR1 SNHLY and CDR2 FYNNEI. This CDR3 comprises 12 residues. CDR3: CASSETGYGYTF. As DNA, the CDR3 is TGTGCCAGCAGCGAGACAGGCTATGGCTACACCTTC.

The count of this clone is one. The J gene is TRBJ1-2, the V gene TRBV7-9; D is perhaps TRBD1 (6 bases). Germline values: CDR1 SEHNR, CDR2 FQNEAQ (reference sequence). The CDR3 has 13 residues. With 5 bases removed from V and 8 bases from J, the gap between germline ends came to 15 bases. CDR3 nucleotides: TGTGCCAGCAGCCCAGGGGCCGCGCGGGGCTACACCTTC. Protein: CASSPGAARGYTF.